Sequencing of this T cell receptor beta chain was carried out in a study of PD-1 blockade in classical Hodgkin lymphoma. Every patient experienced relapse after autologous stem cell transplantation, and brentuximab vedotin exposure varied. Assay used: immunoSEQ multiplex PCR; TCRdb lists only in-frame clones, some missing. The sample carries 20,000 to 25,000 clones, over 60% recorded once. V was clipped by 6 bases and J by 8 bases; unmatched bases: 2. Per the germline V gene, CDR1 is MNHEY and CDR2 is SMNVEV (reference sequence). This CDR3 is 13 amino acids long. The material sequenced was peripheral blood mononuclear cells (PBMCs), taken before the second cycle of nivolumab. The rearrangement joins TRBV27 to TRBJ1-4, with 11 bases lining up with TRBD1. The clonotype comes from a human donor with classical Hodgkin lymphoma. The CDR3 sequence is CASRDRGREKLFF. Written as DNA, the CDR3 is TGTGCCAGCAGGGACAGGGGGCGGGAAAAACTGTTTTTT. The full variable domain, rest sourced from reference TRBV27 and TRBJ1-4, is EAQVTQNPRYLITVTGKKLTVTCSQNMNHEYMSWYRQDPGLGLRQIYYSMNVEVTDKGDVPEGYKVSRKEKRNFPLILESPSPNQTSLYFCASRDRGREKLFFGSGTQLSVL.